This T cell receptor (beta chain) stems from a study of radiotherapy plus CTLA-4 blockade in lung cancer. Study conclusions and caveats: After radiotherapy and ipilimumab, tumor-derived clones expanded in peripheral blood.

The CDR3 is 15 amino acids. Germline V CDR1 and CDR2: LGHNT, FRNRAP. V was shortened by 1 base and J by 0 bases, with 7 bases between the two germline ends. This table comes from immunoSEQ multiplex PCR, and its TCRdb copy is limited to in-frame clones, with some not included. The sample lists about 62,000 clones; around 69% were seen once. A note on this clone: No antigen is known for it.

The source material was peripheral blood, sampled from a patient treated with radiotherapy plus ipilimumab. This TCR was sampled from a human donor with non-small cell lung cancer who had a complete response to radiotherapy plus ipilimumab. The chain is built from TRBV12-5 and TRBJ1-5; tentatively, D is TRBD1 (6 bases). CDR3 sequence reads: CASGLGQDSNQPQHF. The CDR3 DNA reads as TGTGCTAGTGGTTTGGGACAGGATAGCAATCAGCCCCAGCATTTT.